This TCR beta chain was profiled in a study of blood T cell repertoires in COVID-19 (TCRdb year 2020). The study in broad terms: The collaborator samples originated in the United States, Italy and Spain and spanned the acute and convalescent phases of COVID-19. The samples were drawn from the first 160 participants of the ongoing ImmuneRACE study and from under 1,500 subjects provided by 6 global collaborators. The repertoires were released in a freely available public database intended as a resource for research on the immune response to SARS-CoV-2. Where available, HLA class I and class II types were taken from metadata supplied by the sample provider and were not determined by assay-based typing. The dataset comprised deeply sampled blood TCRbeta repertoires from subjects exposed to, actively infected with, or recovered from COVID-19. The material from the prospective study consisted of cDNA or gDNA derived from T cells, B-cell-depleted T cells, or PBMCs. Sample metadata almost always included a de-identified subject ID, COVID-19 status, age in years and sex.

From its cysteine to its phenylalanine, the CDR3 spans 14 amino acids. Only CDR3 DNA is held: 42 bases, read in frame from base 1. The germline V end is reduced by 5 bases and the J end by 1 base; junction bases left unmatched: 6. CDR1 and CDR2 are read off the germline V gene as SQVTM and ANQGSEA. In the case of this clone: The antigen it binds to is not known. Base qualities are not recorded, but no much larger clone differs from it by a single base.

The immunoSEQ Assay, a bias-controlled multiplex PCR, was used to amplify TCRbeta CDR3 regions from genomic DNA. In the source study's methods: Within the assay, amplification of reference gene primers was used to estimate how many nucleated cells each sample contained. Sequence reads were collapsed and filtered to measure the absolute abundance of every unique TCRbeta CDR3 rearrangement. Productive Simpson clonality was computed per sample as the square root of Simpson's diversity index over productive rearrangements. Sourced from immuneACCESS, this table was stored by TCRdb with only in-frame sequences that have V and J called. A share of the clones is absent; for the studies checked, an unresolved V gene accounts for under half, and the remainder has no known explanation. That table is the source of V, J and clone size, and D and trimming were worked out from the DNA. Recorded for this sample are 430,000 or so clones; about 90% of them occurred a single time. The leading ten clones occupy around 0.92% of the sample.

In Seattle, one collaborating source enrolled patients while the infection was active and tracked those patients longitudinally over the course of disease. Whole blood was collected in K2EDTA tubes by collaborating institutions according to the institutions' own protocols. For TCRbeta analysis, collaborators shipped samples as frozen whole blood, isolated PBMCs, or DNA extracted from either of those sample types. General study outcomes and caveats: How much clinical and demographic metadata was included differed by source and by participant, and the metadata was provided uncurated.

The TCR originated in a man aged 18 to 30 with COVID-19, enrolled during active disease. Rearrangement joined TRBV29-1 to TRBJ2-7, with TRBD2 matching 9 junction bases. The sequencing input was peripheral blood. This receptor has the CDR3 CSVQPGLASYEQYF. Read as DNA, the sequence is TGCAGCGTTCAACCGGGACTAGCTTCCTACGAGCAGTACTTC.